These T cell receptor beta chains were read from a single sample in a study of blood T cell repertoires in COVID-19. This table comes from immunoSEQ multiplex PCR, and its TCRdb copy is limited to in-frame clones, with some not included. The sample gives approximately 110,000 clones, roughly 69% of which show up once; 5% to 6.5% is in the top ten. The material sequenced was peripheral blood. Receptor source: an elderly man with acute or convalescent COVID-19. CDR3s include the opening cysteine and the closing phenylalanine or tryptophan. The D gene is left open where the match is weak. Clone size is not always given. Where it is, it says once, few, many or a class for expanded clones.

>.|TRBV3-1/TRBV3-2|.|TRBJ2-3
CASRRAGSPDTQYF
TGTGCCAGCAGACGGGCCGGGAGCCCAGATACGCAGTATTTT
>TRBD1|TRBV28|.|TRBJ1-6
CASSRGTGGYSPLHF
TGTGCCAGCAGCCGGGGGACAGGGGGATATTCACCCCTCCACTTT
>.|TRBV19|.|TRBJ1-2
CASSIAPGAGGYTF
TGTGCCAGTAGTATAGCCCCAGGGGCAGGCGGCTACACCTTC
>TRBD2|TRBV2|.|TRBJ2-7
CATPAPGAGGEQYF
TGTGCCACCCCGGCCCCGGGGGCGGGGGGGGAGCAGTACTTC
>TRBD1|TRBV27|.|TRBJ2-1
CASSLLVGQGGKNEQFF
TGTGCCAGCAGTTTATTGGTGGGACAGGGTGGTAAGAATGAGCAGTTCTTC
>.|TRBV18|.|TRBJ2-2
CASSPRRGDTGELFF
TGTGCCAGCTCACCCCGGAGAGGAGACACCGGGGAGCTGTTTTTT
>TRBD2|TRBV6-2/TRBV6-3|.|TRBJ2-7
CASSLRENYEQYF
TGTGCCAGCAGTTTGCGGGAGAACTACGAGCAGTACTTC
>.|TRBV15|.|TRBJ2-3
CATSRGENTQYF
TGTGCCACCAGCAGAGGGGAGAATACGCAGTATTTT
>TRBD2|TRBV15|.|TRBJ2-7
CATSFRTSGSEQYF
TGTGCCACCAGCTTCCGGACTAGCGGGAGTGAGCAGTACTTC
>.|TRBV19|few|TRBJ2-3
CASSIDLATDTQYF
TGTGCCAGTAGTATAGATCTAGCCACAGATACGCAGTATTTT
>.|TRBV19|.|TRBJ1-5
CASSTGLGNQPQHF
TGTGCCAGTAGTACGGGACTGGGCAATCAGCCCCAGCATTTT
>.|TRBV28|.|TRBJ2-7
CASSLRYEQYF
TGTGCCAGCAGTTTACGGTACGAGCAGTACTTC
>.|TRBV10-3|.|TRBJ2-7
CAISELERGYEQYF
TGTGCCATCAGTGAGTTAGAAAGGGGCTACGAGCAGTACTTC
>TRBD2|TRBV18|.|TRBJ2-1
CASSPLGLAGGAYNEQFF
TGTGCCAGCTCACCTCTAGGACTAGCGGGTGGGGCTTACAATGAGCAGTTCTTC
>.|TRBV5-6|.|TRBJ2-5
CASSLVGKARETQYF
TGTGCCAGCAGCTTGGTAGGAAAGGCGAGGGAGACCCAGTACTTC
>.|TRBV6-2/TRBV6-3|.|TRBJ2-4
CASSYSRQGMDIQYF
TGTGCCAGCAGTTACTCGAGGCAGGGTATGGACATTCAGTACTTC
>TRBD2|TRBV10-3|.|TRBJ2-2
CAIRNSGSGTGELFF
TGTGCCATCAGGAATAGCGGGAGCGGGACCGGGGAGCTGTTTTTT
>TRBD2|TRBV5-1|once|TRBJ2-7
CASSLAPSGSSEQYF
TGCGCCAGCAGCTTGGCCCCTAGCGGGAGCTCCGAGCAGTACTTC
>TRBD1|TRBV6-6|.|TRBJ1-4
CASSGTGYEKLFF
TGTGCCAGCAGTGGGACAGGGTATGAAAAACTGTTTTTT
>.|TRBV5-1|few|TRBJ2-4
CASSLAGIGGLNIQYF
TGCGCCAGCAGCTTGGCCGGGATAGGCGGATTAAACATTCAGTACTTC
>.|TRBV4-2|.|TRBJ1-3
CASSQEIVYSGNTIYF
TGTGCCAGCAGCCAAGAAATAGTATACTCTGGAAACACCATATATTTT
>.|TRBV12-2|.|TRBJ1-3
CASRPPGVPDSSGNTIYF
TGTGCAAGTCGCCCCCCGGGAGTTCCCGATTCATCTGGAAACACCATATATTTT
>.|TRBV29-1|.|TRBJ2-4
CSVEHELKAKNIQYF
TGCAGCGTTGAGCACGAGTTAAAAGCCAAAAACATTCAGTACTTC
>TRBD1|TRBV4-3|.|TRBJ2-3
CASSLQRTGGGSTDTQYF
TGCGCCAGCAGCCTTCAACGAACAGGGGGCGGGAGCACAGATACGCAGTATTTT
>.|TRBV3-1/TRBV3-2|many|TRBJ2-3
CASSQDPGDTQYF
TGTGCCAGCAGCCAAGATCCCGGGGATACGCAGTATTTT
>.|TRBV28|once|TRBJ2-5
CASSLLGEEETQYF
TGTGCCAGCAGTTTGTTAGGGGAAGAAGAGACCCAGTACTTC